The 18 T cell receptor beta chains listed next were all sequenced from one sample in a study of blood T cell repertoires in COVID-19. Clones were read by immunoSEQ multiplex PCR, and TCRdb kept only the in-frame ones, dropping some. The repertoire holds under 300,000 clones, with 80% to 85% as singletons. Sequences were obtained from peripheral blood. The receptors were gathered from a woman aged 55-69 years with active or convalescent COVID-19.

This clone was seen once. The same CDR3 also results from other DNA sequences found in this sample. V usage is TRBV3-1 (or the pseudogene TRBV3-2) and J usage is TRBJ1-5; D not resolved. The CDR3 has 13 amino acids. The ends were cut back, 1 base at V and 5 bases at J, with 6 bases in the middle. CDR1 and CDR2 from the germline V gene are LGHDT and YNNKEL (reference sequence). The CDR3 DNA is TGTGCCAGCAGCCAAGGAAGAGATCAGCCCCAGCATTTT. Translating it yields CASSQGRDQPQHF.

The rearrangement uses TRBV19 and TRBJ2-2; 8 bases fit TRBD1. In germline, CDR1 is LNHDA, CDR2 SQIVND (reference sequence). The CDR3 extends over 18 amino acids. The V and J ends lost 10 bases and 1 base, in that order; junction bases with no gene match: 17. This chain's CDR3 is CATHLKTRTGLNTGELFF. CDR3 sequence (DNA): TGTGCCACCCATCTTAAAACTCGGACAGGGTTGAACACCGGGGAGCTGTTTTTT.

This rearrangement joins TRBV3-1 (or the pseudogene TRBV3-2) to TRBJ1-2, with D possibly TRBD1 on 5 matching bases. This CDR3 comprises 14 residues. Per the germline V gene, CDR1 is LGHDT and CDR2 is YNNKEL (reference sequence). Trimming stripped 5 bases from V and 4 bases from J, with 14 bases between. The CDR3 here is CASSGTWGSYGYTF. CDR3 nucleotide sequence: TGTGCCAGCAGCGGTACGTGGGGCTCCTATGGCTACACCTTC.

The CDR3: CASSERPEGTQYF. CDR3 nucleotide sequence: TGTGCCAGCAGTGAGAGGCCGGAAGGGACCCAGTACTTC. The chain links TRBV6-4 to TRBJ2-5; D is unresolved. V was trimmed by 3 bases and J by 7 bases, leaving 12 bases between them. The CDR3 sequence is 13 residues long. Germline CDR1 is MRHNA and CDR2 is SNTAGT.

This chain joins TRBV20-1 and TRBJ1-2; unclear D gene. V was cut by 5 bases and J by 6 bases, with 7 bases left in between. This CDR3 region has 10 residues. Germline CDR1 DFQATT, CDR2 SNEGSKA (reference sequence). The CDR3 reads CSAGEDGYTF. The CDR3 coding sequence is TGCAGTGCTGGGGAGGATGGCTACACCTTC.

The V gene is TRBV4-2, the J gene TRBJ2-7; possible D gene TRBD1, 6 bases. V lost 0 bases, J lost 6 bases, and 18 bases lay in between. The CDR3 spans 16 residues. Germline lookup yields CDR1 LGHNA and CDR2 YNFKEQ. The CDR3 loop is CASSQDMRQVLSEQYF. The CDR3 DNA is TGTGCCAGCAGCCAAGATATGAGACAGGTTCTTTCCGAGCAGTACTTC.

The chain joins TRBV6-6 to TRBJ2-4; 10 bases match TRBD2. The CDR3 has 13 amino acids. The germline CDR1 and CDR2 sequences are MNHNY and SVGAGI (reference sequence). Trimming took 9 bases from V and 1 from J; bases not matched to a gene: 0. The CDR3 region has the DNA TGTGCCAGTAGCGGGGGGGCCAAAAACATTCAGTACTTC. Protein sequence: CASSGGAKNIQYF.

The V call is TRBV19, the J call TRBJ1-2, with D unresolved. Trimming cost V 0 bases and J 4 bases, with 12 bases left between them. The germline gives CDR1 LNHDA, CDR2 SQIVND (reference sequence). This CDR3 comprises 15 residues. The CDR3 DNA is TGTGCCAGTAGTATAGACGCACTTAATGTCTATGGCTACACCTTC. Translated, it gives CASSIDALNVYGYTF.

The V and J genes are TRBV11-3 and TRBJ1-5, with 8 bases matching TRBD1. The CDR3 is made up of 16 amino acids. V trimming: 6 bases; J trimming: 0 bases; junction bases outside the gene matches: 7. CDR1 is SGHNT, CDR2 YENEEA, per germline. The CDR3 sequence: CASRSRQGLSNQPQHF. The CDR3 bases are TGTGCCAGCAGGTCTCGACAGGGGCTTAGCAATCAGCCCCAGCATTTT.

The chain recombines TRBV11-2 with TRBJ2-1; perhaps TRBD1 as D (6 bases). Trimming cost V 5 bases and J 3 bases, with 14 bases left between them. The CDR3 is 15 amino acids. CDR1 and CDR2 (germline): SGHAT, FQNNGV. CDR3 sequence reads: CASSRGGQYYNEQFF. DNA of the CDR3: TGTGCCAGCAGCCGCGGAGGACAGTACTACAATGAGCAGTTCTTC.

As DNA, the CDR3 is TGCGCCAGCAGCCAAAGCGGGGGACAGCAACATGAAAAACTGTTTTTT. Its protein is CASSQSGGQQHEKLFF. The chain links TRBV4-1 to TRBJ1-4, with TRBD1 matching 7 bases. Unmatched junction bases numbered 9, after V lost 2 bases and J lost 6 bases. CDR1 is MGHRA, CDR2 YSYEKL, per germline. This CDR3 spans 16 amino acids.

This clone was found a few times. This sequence joins TRBV19 and TRBJ2-1; 7 bases line up with TRBD2. With 2 bases clipped from V and 8 bases from J, the junction kept 6 bases outside the gene matches. The CDR3 spans 14 residues. The germline V gene encodes CDR1 LNHDA and CDR2 SQIVND (reference sequence). CDR3 coding DNA: TGTGCCAGTAGTATAATGCGGGGGAGAGATGAGCAGTTCTTC. It is translated as CASSIMRGRDEQFF.

CDR3 protein: CASSVATRGEQYF. DNA of the CDR3: TGTGCCAGCAGCGTAGCAACCAGGGGAGAGCAGTACTTC. The chain links TRBV9 to TRBJ2-7; D is perhaps TRBD1 (6 bases). The length of the CDR3 is 13 residues. Looked up from germline, CDR1 is SGDLS and CDR2 is YYNGEE. The V end was cut by 0 bases, the J end by 7 bases, with 11 bases between. Full variable domain (missing parts from reference TRBV9 and TRBJ2-7): DSGVTQTPKHLITATGQRVTLRCSPRSGDLSVYWYQQSLDQGLQFLIQYYNGEERAKGNILERFSAQQFPDLHSELNLSSLELGDSALYFCASSVATRGEQYFGPGTRLTVT.

The chain employs TRBV24-1 and TRBJ1-5, with 12 bases identical to TRBD1. Germline V gives CDR1 KGHDR, CDR2 SFDVKD. This CDR3 region has 21 residues. V lost 0 bases and J lost 0; bases outside the gene matches: 11. The CDR3 here is CATSDLQSGQGAKDSNQPQHF. In DNA, the CDR3 is TGTGCCACCAGTGATTTGCAGTCGGGACAGGGGGCTAAAGATAGCAATCAGCCCCAGCATTTT.

The rearrangement joins TRBV10-3 to TRBJ2-7; D is perhaps TRBD2 (6 bases). The germline V gene encodes CDR1 ENHRY and CDR2 SYGVKD. V lost 7 bases to trimming and J lost 2 bases, with 12 bases between them. The CDR3 has 13 residues. CDR3 bases: TGTGCCATCAATAGGGGAGGCCCCTACGAGCAGTACTTC. Its translation: CAINRGGPYEQYF.

This clone was seen only once. The chain recombines TRBV25-1 with TRBJ1-2; D is possibly TRBD1 (6 bases). CDR1 is MGHDK, CDR2 SYGVNS, per germline. Deletions cut 4 bases from V and 8 bases from J, with 17 bases between. The CDR3 consists of 14 residues. The CDR3 here is CASSALEGESGYTF. Written as DNA, the CDR3 is TGTGCCAGCAGTGCTTTAGAGGGGGAAAGCGGCTACACCTTC.

This clone has just one count. The rearrangement links TRBV20-1 to TRBJ2-1, with TRBD2 matching 14 bases. CDR1 is DFQATT and CDR2 is SNEGSKA in the germline V gene (reference sequence). This CDR3 region has 17 residues. The J segment lost 8 bases and the V segment lost 3 bases, leaving 12 bases of the junction unmatched. As DNA, the CDR3 is TGCAGTGCTAGTCACCAGACTAGCGGGGGGGCTAGCGATGAGCAGTTCTTC. This translates into CSASHQTSGGASDEQFF.

The chain joins TRBV9 to TRBJ2-3; D remains unclear. There are 12 residues in the CDR3. The germline CDR1 and CDR2 sequences are SGDLS and YYNGEE. V lost 2 bases to trimming and J lost 5 bases, with 6 bases between them. Written as DNA, the CDR3 is TGTGCCAGCAGCGTTAGTGGAGATACGCAGTATTTT. Translated, it gives CASSVSGDTQYF.